This entry lists 20 T cell receptor beta chains sequenced from one sample in a study of T cell responses to AZD1222 COVID-19 vaccine. The protocol was immunoSEQ multiplex PCR, while the TCRdb copy is restricted to in-frame clones and leaves out a portion. The repertoire consists of about 140,000 clones, with roughly nine tenths occurring once and the leading ten covering 1.5% to 2%. The sample here was peripheral blood, taken 28 days after the second AZD1222 dose. The receptor set was obtained from an adult who received the AZD1222 COVID-19 vaccine.

The V gene is TRBV4-1, the J gene TRBJ1-1; D is uncertain. CDR3 length equals 17 residues. V was trimmed by 0 bases and J by 0 bases, leaving 14 bases between them. Germline CDR1 and CDR2: MGHRA and YSYEKL. DNA for the CDR3: TGCGCCAGCAGCCAAGATCGGGTGCCACAGATGAACACTGAAGCTTTCTTT. As protein: CASSQDRVPQMNTEAFF.

The chain is built from TRBV30 and TRBJ2-1; 7 bases are shared with TRBD2. The CDR3 has 15 amino acids. Germline-derived CDR1 and CDR2 are GTSNPN and SVGIG (reference sequence). Trimming at V came to 3 bases and at J to 9 bases, leaving 14 bases not matched to a gene. The CDR3 bases are TGTGCCTGGAGGGAATTCGGACTAGTTGACTTTGAGCAGTTCTTC. Translation: CAWREFGLVDFEQFF.

J is TRBJ1-2 and V is TRBV6-5; D gene uncertain. The CDR3 contains 14 residues. The V gene lost 6 bases and the J gene lost 5 bases, with 16 bases spanning the gap. CDR1 and CDR2 from the germline V gene are MNHEY and SVGAGI. The CDR3 region has the DNA TGTGCCAGCAGCACCTCCCCGGCTTGGTATGGCTACACCTTC. Translated, it gives CASSTSPAWYGYTF.

The chain combines TRBV6-5 with TRBJ2-7; D is uncertain. V was trimmed by 6 bases and J by 3 bases, leaving 15 bases between them. CDR1 is MNHEY and CDR2 is SVGAGI in the germline V gene. The CDR3 is 14 amino acids. CDR3 protein: CASSVGFQVYEQYF. Written as DNA, the CDR3 is TGTGCCAGCAGCGTCGGATTTCAGGTCTACGAGCAGTACTTC.

The chain couples TRBV6-2 or TRBV6-3 to TRBJ1-5; D is possibly TRBD1 (6 bases). CDR3 length equals 18 residues. Trimming took 0 bases from V and 6 from J, leaving 21 bases between them. Per germline, CDR1 MNHEY and CDR2 SVGEGT. The DNA for the CDR3 is TGTGCCAGCAGTTACTCGATAGTTTCGGGGGGCGGAGGTCAGCCCCAGCATTTT. As protein: CASSYSIVSGGGGQPQHF.

The DNA for the CDR3 is TGTGCCAGCAGAGCCGGACAGGGGGAAACTAACTATGGCTACACCTTC. Its protein is CASRAGQGETNYGYTF. The genes are TRBV5-5 and TRBJ1-2; 10 bases are shared with TRBD1. The CDR3 runs 16 residues. After removal of 5 bases from V and 0 bases from J, the junction contained 7 bases not matched to a gene. Per the germline V gene, CDR1 is SGHKS and CDR2 is YYEKEE (reference sequence).

The chain combines TRBV10-1 with TRBJ2-7; D gene unclear. CDR1 and CDR2 (germline): WNHNN, SYGVQD (reference sequence). The CDR3 totals 14 residues. With 1 base removed from V and 2 bases from J, the gap between germline ends came to 9 bases. Written as DNA, the CDR3 is TGCGCCAGCAGTGAGTGGGATAGCCCCTACGAGCAGTACTTC. It is translated as CASSEWDSPYEQYF.

This clone was detected once. The J gene is TRBJ1-1, the V gene TRBV2; D gene ambiguous. Deletions cut 7 bases from V and 0 bases from J, with 12 bases between. Germline V gene data show CDR1 as SNHLY and CDR2 as FYNNEI. The CDR3 sequence is 14 residues long. CDR3 nucleotides: TGTGCCAGCAAAGGCCTTACGTTGAACACTGAAGCTTTCTTT. Translated: CASKGLTLNTEAFF.

The chain recombines TRBV18 with TRBJ1-5; possible D gene TRBD1, 6 bases. The CDR3 extends over 16 amino acids. The V end was cut by 0 bases, the J end by 4 bases, with 13 bases between. CDR1 and CDR2 (germline): KGHSH, LQKENI. The CDR3 loop is CASSPPGQGFNQPQHF. DNA of the CDR3: TGTGCCAGCTCACCACCGGGGCAGGGGTTTAATCAGCCCCAGCATTTT.

This rearrangement joins TRBV7-2 to TRBJ1-6; the match to TRBD1 covers 7 bases. Germline V gene sequence: CDR1 SGHTA, CDR2 FQGNSA. The CDR3 covers 15 residues. V dropped 6 bases and J dropped 7; count of bases not matched to a gene: 9. The CDR3 bases are TGTGCCAGCAGTCCCCACAGGGGCGGGAATTCACCCCTCCACTTT. This encodes CASSPHRGGNSPLHF.

The chain has TRBV10-3 and TRBJ1-2; 11 bases are shared with TRBD1. Unmatched junction bases numbered 7, after V lost 7 bases and J lost 6 bases. In germline, CDR1 is ENHRY, CDR2 SYGVKD. The CDR3 has 14 residues. The CDR3 bases are TGTGCCATCATGGACAGGGGGCGGAGTGATGGCTACACCTTC. It codes for CAIMDRGRSDGYTF.

This clone has only a few counts. The chain links TRBV7-9 to TRBJ2-2; weak D call: TRBD1 (5 bases). V was shortened by 6 bases and J by 4 bases, with 12 bases between the two germline ends. In germline, CDR1 is SEHNR, CDR2 FQNEAQ (reference sequence). CDR3 length equals 14 residues. CDR3 nucleotides: TGTGCCAGCAGGGGCACGCAGGGCACCGGGGAGCTGTTTTTT. This codes for CASRGTQGTGELFF.

This chain joins TRBV28 and TRBJ2-4; TRBD1 might be the D (6 bases). The germline V gene encodes CDR1 MDHEN and CDR2 SYDVKM. Trimming cost V 3 bases and J 5 bases, with 11 bases left between them. The CDR3 totals 14 residues. CDR3 DNA sequence: TGTGCCAGCAGTTTGGTACAGGGACAAAACATTCAGTACTTC. Translating gives CASSLVQGQNIQYF.

The gene calls are TRBV28 and TRBJ1-5; possibly TRBD1 for D (5 bases). CDR3 size: 16 residues. CDR1 MDHEN and CDR2 SYDVKM come from the germline V gene. The V gene lost 4 bases and the J gene lost 0 bases, with 13 bases spanning the gap. CDR3 DNA: TGTGCCAGCAGTTCTCCGGGACGGGATAGCAATCAGCCCCAGCATTTT. Protein product: CASSSPGRDSNQPQHF.

CDR3 DNA: TGTGCCAGCAGCCACGGGGGTTTTGAAGCTTTCTTT. It is translated as CASSHGGFEAFF. The chain uses TRBV7-9 and TRBJ1-1, with a possible D match to TRBD1 (5 bases). Germline CDR1 reads SEHNR; CDR2 reads FQNEAQ (reference sequence). Deletions cut 5 bases from V and 7 bases from J, with 11 bases between. This CDR3 has 12 residues.

The rearrangement joins TRBV29-1 to TRBJ2-5; D is unclear. Trimming shortened V by 4 bases and J by 5 bases, and 8 bases separated the two germline ends. Germline loops: CDR1 SQVTM, CDR2 ANQGSEA. The CDR3 extends over 11 amino acids. This chain's CDR3 is CSVVWAETQYF. The CDR3 DNA reads TGCAGCGTTGTTTGGGCGGAGACCCAGTACTTC.

The chain has TRBV7-9 and TRBJ1-5; 8 bases are shared with TRBD1. Germline V CDR1 and CDR2: SEHNR, FQNEAQ (reference sequence). The CDR3 has 15 amino acids. J gave up 4 bases and V 5 bases, and 7 bases lay outside the gene matches. The CDR3: CASSPTGGGNQPQHF. The CDR3 DNA follows: TGTGCCAGCAGCCCAACAGGGGGGGGAAATCAGCCCCAGCATTTT.

The chain is built from TRBV10-3 and TRBJ2-3; no definite D call. Trimming cost V 3 bases and J 0 bases, with 7 bases left between them. This CDR3 comprises 14 residues. The germline V gene has CDR1 ENHRY and CDR2 SYGVKD. CDR3 coding DNA: TGTGCCATCAGTGAAAGGGTTAGCACAGATACGCAGTATTTT. Residues: CAISERVSTDTQYF.

The chain combines TRBV6-2 or TRBV6-3 with TRBJ2-3; 10 positions match TRBD2. V dropped 2 bases and J dropped 2; count of bases not matched to a gene: 10. CDR3 length equals 18 residues. Germline V lookup: CDR1 MNHEY, CDR2 SVGEGT. The CDR3 here is CASSYPSSGGGTTDTQYF. In DNA, the CDR3 is TGTGCCAGCAGTTACCCTTCGAGCGGGGGGGGAACCACAGATACGCAGTATTTT.

The chain couples TRBV9 to TRBJ2-2, with 10 bases that match TRBD2. J was trimmed by 1 base and V by 3 bases; bases with no gene match: 6. The CDR3 consists of 17 residues. CDR1 SGDLS and CDR2 YYNGEE come from the germline V gene. In nucleotides, the CDR3 is TGTGCCAGCAGCGGTAGCGGGGGGACAGGGAACACCGGGGAGCTGTTTTTT. Protein product: CASSGSGGTGNTGELFF.